This TCR beta chain is from a study of human T cells and chemical hapten exposure. There are many counts of this clonotype. Its target is unknown. CDR1 is SEHNR, CDR2 FQNEAQ, per germline (reference sequence). This CDR3 region has 13 residues. Trimming shortened V by 0 bases and J by 3 bases, and 4 bases separated the two germline ends. MiXCR was run by TCRdb on the RACE reads, yielding one entry per CDR3 protein. The sample lists approximately 350,000 distinct CDR3 sequences; roughly 6.3% were seen once. Stated time point: patch test 2, 6 weeks after DPC sensitization. Sample treatment: therapeutic diphenylcyclopropenone sensitization with weekly scalp DPC. Findings of the study overall: Patch test score tracked positively with PT1 expanded TCR counts.

The material was whole blood, obtained in connection with sensitization to the hapten diphenylcyclopropenone (DPC). The chain couples TRBV7-9 to TRBJ2-3; D is unresolved. This receptor was taken from a woman in her late teens or twenties with alopecia areata. Some clones in this sample may be carry-over from other donors' samples. The CDR3 sequence is CASSLALTDTQYF. In DNA form, the CDR3 reads TGTGCCAGCAGCTTAGCCCTTACAGATACGCAGTATTTT.